A single sample is the source of the 28 T cell receptor beta chains below, sequenced in a study of blood T cells in healthy people across ages. Together with a sample-barcoded 5' primer, a J-beta primer mix was included in a second PCR lasting about 7 to 11 cycles. TCRdb itself ran the 5' RACE reads through MiXCR, one entry per CDR3 protein. The data contain about 640,000 distinct CDR3 sequences, roughly three fifths of them singletons. The sequencing input was blood. The receptors here all came from a man between 60 and 70 years old in good health.

A note on this clonotype: A much larger clone lies a single base off, so this may be a read error. V and J are TRBV20-1 and TRBJ2-7; D gene unclear. The CDR3 length is 12 residues. Trimming pared 7 bases from V and 7 bases from J, leaving 17 bases between. Germline lookup yields CDR1 DFQATT and CDR2 SNEGSKA (reference sequence). Here the CDR3 reads CSVGGPSNEQYF. CDR3 coding DNA: TGCAGTGTTGGCGGCCCCTCCAATGAGCAGTACTTC.

This chain connects TRBV5-1 to TRBJ1-2; a possible D gene is TRBD1 (5 bases). The CDR3 runs 14 residues. Deletions cut 2 bases from V and 3 bases from J, with 11 bases between. CDR1 is SGHRS and CDR2 is YFSETQ in the germline V gene. CDR3 region: CASSLGTDDYGYTF. Written as DNA, the CDR3 is TGCGCCAGCAGCTTAGGGACGGACGACTATGGCTACACCTTC.

The chain employs TRBV28 and TRBJ2-7; weak D call: TRBD2 (7 bases). The last part of the DNA fits TRBJ2-5 better; the J call may be wrong. The germline V gene encodes CDR1 MDHEN and CDR2 SYDVKM. The CDR3 extends over 15 amino acids. In DNA form, the CDR3 reads TGTGCCAGCAGTATCCCCGGGGGGCTTGGGGAGACCCAGTACTTC. The encoded protein is CASSIPGGLGETQYF.

The gene calls are TRBV7-8 and TRBJ2-1; 7 bases match TRBD1. Germline CDR1 SGHVS, CDR2 FQNEAQ. Trimming removed 5 bases from V and 2 bases from J; junction bases left unmatched: 6. This CDR3 is built from 15 residues. The CDR3 protein is CASSGPDRAYNEQFF. DNA for the CDR3: TGTGCCAGCAGCGGCCCAGACAGGGCCTACAATGAGCAGTTCTTC.

This clonotype was seen once. The chain carries TRBV7-8 and TRBJ1-4; possibly TRBD1 for D (6 bases). Germline lookup yields CDR1 SGHVS and CDR2 FQNEAQ. The CDR3 spans 14 residues. V was pared by 5 bases and J by 5 bases, with 12 bases between. CDR3 loop: CASSASDRNEKLFF. The CDR3 region has the DNA TGTGCCAGCAGCGCTAGCGACAGGAATGAAAAACTGTTTTTT. Full variable domain (outside the CDR3, taken from reference TRBV7-8 and TRBJ1-4): GAGVSQSPRYKVAKRGQDVALRCDPISGHVSLFWYQQALGQGPEFLTYFQNEAQLDKSGLPSDRFFAERPEGSVSTLKIQRTQQEDSAVYLCASSASDRNEKLFFGSGTQLSVL.

The gene calls are TRBV20-1 and TRBJ1-1; no clear D gene. Germline V gives CDR1 DFQATT, CDR2 SNEGSKA (reference sequence). The V gene lost 7 bases and the J gene lost 2 bases, with 8 bases spanning the gap. This CDR3 is 11 amino acids long. The CDR3: CSVRSNTEAFF. Here the CDR3 DNA reads TGCAGTGTGCGAAGTAACACTGAAGCTTTCTTT.

The V gene is TRBV5-1, the J gene TRBJ2-3, with D maybe TRBD1 (6 bases). CDR1 SGHRS and CDR2 YFSETQ come from the germline V gene. CDR3 size: 14 residues. The V end was cut by 4 bases, the J end by 4 bases, with 13 bases between. CDR3 sequence reads: CASSRGQSPDTQYF. The CDR3 bases are TGCGCCAGCAGCCGAGGACAGTCCCCAGATACGCAGTATTTT.

The chain couples TRBV6-1 to TRBJ2-7; D possibly matches TRBD1 or TRBD2 (6 bases each). The ends were cut back, 3 bases at V and 5 bases at J, with 17 bases in the middle. CDR3 length equals 15 residues. In germline, CDR1 is MNHNS, CDR2 SASEGT. The CDR3 nucleotides read TGTGCCAGCAGTGACATGCCCGGGGGCATAGACGAGCAGTACTTC. It codes for CASSDMPGGIDEQYF.

CDR3 nucleotides: TGTGCCAGCAGCCCTCGGTTAGGGACTGAAGCTTTCTTT. Protein sequence: CASSPRLGTEAFF. The V and J genes are TRBV3-1 and TRBJ1-1, with D uncertain. The germline V gene has CDR1 LGHDT and CDR2 YNNKEL (reference sequence). V dropped 4 bases and J dropped 5 bases, with 11 bases sitting between them. The CDR3 has 13 residues.

The chain combines TRBV5-1 with TRBJ2-3; the D gene is possibly TRBD1 (6 bases). Germline V lookup: CDR1 SGHRS, CDR2 YFSETQ. This CDR3 has 20 residues. V lost 4 bases and J 6 bases, leaving 33 bases between the germline ends. The CDR3 sequence: CASSASLGQFLSSLSDTQYF. As DNA, the CDR3 is TGCGCCAGCAGCGCTAGTCTTGGACAGTTCCTCTCGTCCTTGTCCGATACGCAGTATTTT.

This clonotype was recorded only once. This chain connects TRBV20-1 to TRBJ2-7; either TRBD1 or TRBD2 may supply D (6 bases each). CDR3 length: 15 amino acids. Trimming left V 1 base short and J 7 bases short, with 20 bases between. Germline V gene data show CDR1 as DFQATT and CDR2 as SNEGSKA (reference sequence). The CDR3 sequence: CSARAQTGGDNEQYF. The CDR3 coding sequence is TGCAGTGCTAGAGCCCAGACTGGCGGGGACAATGAGCAGTACTTC.

The J gene is TRBJ2-1, the V gene TRBV3-1, with unresolved D. The CDR3 length is 16 residues. Looked up from germline, CDR1 is LGHDT and CDR2 is YNNKEL (reference sequence). Trimming shortened V by 2 bases and J by 2 bases, and 13 bases separated the two germline ends. CDR3 in DNA: TGTGCCAGCAGCCAAACGCCGAGAACAACCTACAATGAGCAGTTCTTC. Translating gives CASSQTPRTTYNEQFF.

The chain is built from TRBV6-1 and TRBJ1-6, with TRBD1 matching over 7 bases. Germline lookup yields CDR1 MNHNS and CDR2 SASEGT. Unmatched junction bases numbered 6, after V lost 4 bases and J lost 0 bases. The CDR3 consists of 17 residues. The CDR3: CASSGQGQSSYNSPLHF. DNA of the CDR3: TGTGCCAGCAGTGGACAGGGCCAAAGCTCCTATAATTCACCCCTCCACTTT.

This clonotype came up once. The J gene is TRBJ2-3, the V gene TRBV7-6, with unresolved D. Germline CDR1 is SGHVS and CDR2 is FNYEAQ. With 5 bases removed from V and 4 bases from J, the gap between germline ends came to 10 bases. The CDR3 runs 13 residues. This chain's CDR3 is CASSNPSADTQYF. The CDR3 region has the DNA TGTGCCAGCAGCAACCCTAGTGCAGATACGCAGTATTTT.

The V and J genes are TRBV12-3 or TRBV12-4 and TRBJ2-5, with 10 bases matching TRBD1. Trimming removed 5 bases from V and 4 bases from J; junction bases left unmatched: 4. CDR3 length equals 14 residues. The CDR3 DNA follows: TGTGCCAGCAGTATAGGACAGGGGGTAGAGACCCAGTACTTC. Translated: CASSIGQGVETQYF.

V gene TRBV20-1 combines with J gene TRBJ2-3; no clear D gene. The germline gives CDR1 DFQATT, CDR2 SNEGSKA (reference sequence). CDR3 size: 14 residues. The V gene lost 3 bases and the J gene lost 1 base, with 11 bases spanning the gap. For the CDR3, the DNA is TGCAGTGCTAGCCAGGCGGCCGGCACAGATACGCAGTATTTT. Its protein product is CSASQAAGTDTQYF.

This clonotype was detected only once. The CDR3 region is CSTEGDSSYNEQFF. DNA for the CDR3: TGCAGCACTGAAGGGGACAGCTCCTACAATGAGCAGTTCTTC. The chain uses TRBV29-1 and TRBJ2-1; 7 bases match TRBD1. CDR1 and CDR2 from the germline V gene are SQVTM and ANQGSEA. The CDR3 spans 14 residues. Trimming cost V 8 bases and J 0 bases; bases outside gene matches: 7.

This chain links TRBV13 with TRBJ1-6, with D possibly matching TRBD1 (5 bases). Trimming removed 5 bases at V and 9 bases at J, with 14 bases between. The germline CDR1 and CDR2 sequences are PRHDT and FYEKMQ (reference sequence). CDR3 size: 14 residues. The CDR3 nucleotides read TGTGCCAGCAGCCTCGGACACCCGGGTTCACCCCTCCACTTT. This encodes CASSLGHPGSPLHF.

This chain joins TRBV3-1 and TRBJ1-6; no firm D call. In germline, CDR1 is LGHDT, CDR2 YNNKEL (reference sequence). V was pared by 1 base and J by 8 bases, with 3 bases between. The CDR3 sequence is 12 residues long. CDR3 coding DNA: TGTGCCAGCAGCCAAGTTGATTCACCCCTCCACTTT. Translated: CASSQVDSPLHF.

This clonotype has only a few counts. J is TRBJ1-6 and V is TRBV25-1; 8 bases are a match to TRBD1. The CDR3 runs 15 residues. Germline CDR1 is MGHDK and CDR2 is SYGVNS. V trimming: 3 bases; J trimming: 7 bases; junction bases outside the gene matches: 5. CDR3 sequence reads: CASSESDRGNSPLHF. The CDR3 coding sequence is TGTGCCAGCAGTGAGTCAGACAGGGGCAATTCACCCCTCCACTTT.

The chain uses TRBV4-1 and TRBJ2-2, with 10 bases matching TRBD2. Germline CDR1 and CDR2: MGHRA and YSYEKL. J lost 2 bases, V lost 4 bases, and 7 bases had no gene match. CDR3 length: 17 residues. This CDR3 is CASSRAPSGGNTGELFF. As DNA, the CDR3 is TGCGCCAGCAGCCGGGCACCTAGCGGGGGTAACACCGGGGAGCTGTTTTTT.

In regard to this clonotype: This CDR3 is missing its conserved last phenylalanine or tryptophan, likely due to a read error. This sequence joins TRBV2 and TRBJ2-7; D not resolved. CDR1 and CDR2 (germline): SNHLY, FYNNEI. V was shortened by 3 bases and J by 7 bases, with 19 bases between the two germline ends. The CDR3 contains 15 residues. The DNA for the CDR3 is TGTGCCAGCAGTGATAAGAGAGAACAGTACAATGAGCAGTACATC. Translated, it gives CASSDKREQYNEQYI.

This CDR3 is CATSEVAGVSTDTQYF. The DNA for the CDR3 is TGTGCCACCAGTGAAGTAGCGGGGGTTAGCACAGATACGCAGTATTTT. V is TRBV24-1 and J is TRBJ2-3; 9 bases map to TRBD2. The CDR3 length is 16 residues. From germline, CDR1 is KGHDR and CDR2 SFDVKD. The ends lost 4 bases at V and 0 bases at J; junction bases unmatched: 4.

J is TRBJ2-5 and V is TRBV6-1; D gene ambiguous. The CDR3 runs to 13 residues. CDR1 MNHNS and CDR2 SASEGT come from the germline V gene. Trimming removed 4 bases from V and 5 bases from J, with 11 bases in between. The chain's CDR3 is CASSVFRRETQYF. The CDR3 DNA is TGTGCCAGCAGTGTATTTCGTCGGGAGACCCAGTACTTC.

The genes are TRBV4-2 and TRBJ2-1; 9 positions match TRBD2. Germline values: CDR1 LGHNA, CDR2 YNFKEQ. This CDR3 has 15 residues. V lost 0 bases and J lost 10; bases outside the gene matches: 7. DNA for the CDR3: TGTGCCAGCAGCCAAGATGTAGCGGGGGCGCGGGAGCAGTTCTTC. It translates to CASSQDVAGAREQFF.

This chain joins TRBV5-1 and TRBJ2-5; unclear D gene. V was pared by 4 bases and J by 2 bases, with 9 bases between. The CDR3 runs to 13 residues. Germline V CDR1 and CDR2: SGHRS, YFSETQ. CDR3 protein: CASSGVPQETQYF. The CDR3 nucleotides read TGCGCCAGCAGCGGGGTGCCACAAGAGACCCAGTACTTC.

J is TRBJ2-7 and V is TRBV4-2; 7 nucleotides align to TRBD1. Germline CDR1 reads LGHNA; CDR2 reads YNFKEQ. The CDR3 covers 14 residues. Losses at the gene ends were 8 bases for V and 3 bases for J; bases not matched to a gene: 10. Written as DNA, the CDR3 is TGTGCCAGCTCTCCAGGGGGTTTTAACTACGAGCAGTACTTC. It encodes CASSPGGFNYEQYF.

The CDR3 sequence is CASSPSGDSGNTIYF. The CDR3 nucleotides are TGTGCCAGCAGTCCAAGTGGAGACTCTGGAAACACCATATATTTT. The rearrangement joins TRBV2 to TRBJ1-3; the D is unclear. V lost 5 bases, J lost 0 bases, and 11 bases lay in between. Germline CDR1 reads SNHLY; CDR2 reads FYNNEI. There are 15 residues in the CDR3.